One sample yielded the 29 T cell receptor beta chains listed below, sequenced in a study of T cell repertoires in cytomegalovirus infection. Via MiXCR, TCRdb re-called the reads, giving one row per CDR3 protein. This sample has fewer than 550,000 distinct CDR3 sequences, with around 27% found just once. The sample comprised PBMCs. These receptors all stem from a human donor in good health (CMV status not recorded). Some clones in this sample may be carry-over from other donors' samples.

This rearrangement joins TRBV14 to TRBJ2-3; 9 nucleotides agree with TRBD2. The J segment lost 6 bases and the V segment lost 7 bases, leaving 14 bases of the junction unmatched. Germline V gene lookup returns CDR1 SGHDN and CDR2 FVKESK. This CDR3 is 16 amino acids long. This CDR3 reads CASTQTSGRGRDTQYF. The CDR3 bases are TGTGCCAGCACCCAGACTAGCGGAAGAGGCAGGGATACGCAGTATTTT.

The rearrangement uses TRBV6-2 or TRBV6-3 and TRBJ2-7; 13 bases agree with TRBD2. V was pared by 5 bases and J by 4 bases, with 5 bases of the junction left unmatched. The germline CDR1 and CDR2 sequences are MNHEY and SVGEGT. This CDR3 has 15 amino acids. The CDR3 nucleotides read TGTGCCAGCAGTGAGGGACTAGCGGGACGGTACGAGCAGTACTTC. Protein sequence: CASSEGLAGRYEQYF.

This clonotype was picked up a small number of times. The chain couples TRBV28 to TRBJ2-7; D is perhaps TRBD1 (5 bases). Germline V gene lookup returns CDR1 MDHEN and CDR2 SYDVKM. Between the trimmed V and J ends, which lost 10 bases and 2 bases, there was a span of 9 bases. The CDR3 runs 11 residues. The CDR3 sequence: CATQGPYEQYF. The CDR3 coding sequence is TGTGCCACTCAGGGCCCCTACGAGCAGTACTTC.

This clonotype was observed a handful of times. V and J are TRBV28 and TRBJ2-7; either TRBD1 or TRBD2 may fit D (5 bases each). CDR3 length: 13 residues. CDR1 and CDR2 (germline): MDHEN, SYDVKM. The ends were cut back, 6 bases at V and 5 bases at J, with 14 bases in the middle. This CDR3 is CASSISQGHEQYF. CDR3 in DNA: TGTGCCAGCAGCATTTCCCAGGGACACGAGCAGTACTTC.

The chain combines TRBV7-7 with TRBJ2-5; D unresolved. V lost 1 base, J lost 2 bases, and 11 bases lay in between. Germline CDR1 is SSHAT and CDR2 is FNYEAQ (reference sequence). This CDR3 region has 15 residues. The CDR3 DNA follows: TGTGCCAGCAGCTTAGGCCTAGGCCCGCAAGAGACCCAGTACTTC. Protein sequence: CASSLGLGPQETQYF.

The rearrangement links TRBV6-2 or TRBV6-3 to TRBJ2-1; 8 nucleotides match TRBD2. The CDR3 totals 17 residues. The germline gives CDR1 MNHEY, CDR2 SVGEGT. Trimming at V came to 0 bases and at J to 4 bases, leaving 8 bases not matched to a gene. CDR3: CASSYSVASGLYNEQFF. CDR3 in DNA: TGTGCCAGCAGTTACTCGGTGGCTAGCGGGCTGTACAATGAGCAGTTCTTC.

This clonotype was found many times. The chain's CDR3 is CASNNQATGAAFF. The CDR3 DNA is TGTGCCAGCAACAACCAGGCTACGGGGGCGGCGTTCTTC. The chain joins TRBV7-2 to TRBJ2-1; perhaps D is TRBD1 or TRBD2 (6 bases each). Trimming cost V 7 bases and J 15 bases, with 22 bases left between them. Looked up from germline, CDR1 is SGHTA and CDR2 is FQGNSA. This CDR3 has 13 amino acids.

The chain joins TRBV6-2 or TRBV6-3 to TRBJ1-5; D call uncertain. The germline V and J ends were trimmed by 0 bases and 7 bases, with 4 bases remaining between them. The CDR3 is 12 residues long. Germline CDR1 MNHEY, CDR2 SVGEGT. CDR3 residues: CASSYSIQPQHF. CDR3 sequence (DNA): TGTGCCAGCAGTTACTCGATACAGCCCCAGCATTTT.

This clonotype was found a few times. The chain combines TRBV27 with TRBJ2-1; tentative D call: TRBD2 (5 bases). Trimming left V 7 bases short and J 9 bases short, with 16 bases between. The CDR3 has 13 amino acids. Germline V gene data show CDR1 as MNHEY and CDR2 as SMNVEV (reference sequence). The CDR3 region has the DNA TGTGCCAGCACTAGCCGAGACGGTACTGAGCAGTTCTTC. Translation gives CASTSRDGTEQFF.

CDR3 amino acids: CASGGLAGPEAFF. The CDR3 DNA reads TGTGCCAGCGGGGGTCTGGCGGGACCTGAAGCTTTCTTT. This chain uses TRBV2 with TRBJ1-1, with D possibly being TRBD1 (5 bases). Germline values: CDR1 SNHLY, CDR2 FYNNEI. Trimming left V 8 bases short and J 6 bases short, with 16 bases between. This CDR3 has 13 amino acids.

The chain combines TRBV5-4 with TRBJ2-3; 9 bases are a match to TRBD2. Germline-derived CDR1 and CDR2 are SGHNT and YYREEE (reference sequence). The junction had 4 bases not matched to a gene; V was cut back by 0 bases and J by 2 bases. This CDR3 is built from 16 residues. CDR3 loop: CASSLALAGFTDTQYF. For the CDR3, the DNA is TGTGCCAGCAGCTTGGCCCTAGCGGGGTTCACAGATACGCAGTATTTT.

The V and J genes are TRBV15 and TRBJ2-1, with TRBD2 matching 12 bases. Germline loops: CDR1 LNHNV, CDR2 YYDKDF (reference sequence). The CDR3 length is 15 residues. V gave up 2 bases and J gave up 6 bases; unmatched junction bases: 2. The CDR3 bases are TGTGCCACCAGCAGACTAGCGGGAGGGATCAATGAGCAGTTCTTC. Amino acid sequence: CATSRLAGGINEQFF.

This chain links TRBV6-2 or TRBV6-3 with TRBJ2-6; either TRBD1 or TRBD2 may fit D (6 bases each). Trimming stripped 7 bases from V and 0 bases from J, with 25 bases between. The germline CDR1 and CDR2 sequences are MNHEY and SVGEGT. The CDR3 length is 20 residues. The CDR3 spells CASIGGGSPLISSGANVLTF. DNA for the CDR3: TGTGCCAGCATCGGAGGGGGGTCGCCCCTAATAAGCTCTGGGGCCAACGTCCTGACTTTC.

V and J are TRBV6-6 and TRBJ1-5; 12 bases fit TRBD1. V shed 6 bases, J shed 0 bases, and the junction held 18 bases outside the gene matches. Germline V lookup: CDR1 MNHNY, CDR2 SVGAGI (reference sequence). The CDR3 totals 21 residues. The CDR3 DNA follows: TGTGCCAGCAGCCCCCAGGGACAGGGGGCGCGAAGGGCGGATAGCAATCAGCCCCAGCATTTT. It is translated as CASSPQGQGARRADSNQPQHF.

The sample holds a few counts of this clonotype. This chain uses TRBV12-3 or TRBV12-4 with TRBJ1-1; possible D gene TRBD1, 6 bases. The V end lost 4 bases, the J end lost 3 bases, and 9 bases lay between the germline ends. CDR3 size: 13 residues. The CDR3 region has the DNA TGTGCCAGCAGTTATAGGGGGGACACTGAAGCTTTCTTT. Its translation: CASSYRGDTEAFF.

This chain uses TRBV7-9 with TRBJ1-2, with 9 bases fitting TRBD1. The CDR3 covers 19 residues. Trimming removed 1 base from V and 4 bases from J; junction bases left unmatched: 16. The germline V gene has CDR1 SEHNR and CDR2 FQNEAQ (reference sequence). This CDR3 is CASSLVPGQGKGRIYGYTF. The DNA of the CDR3 is TGTGCCAGCAGCTTAGTCCCGGGACAGGGAAAGGGGAGAATCTATGGCTACACCTTC.

This clonotype has at least ten counts. The chain links TRBV12-5 to TRBJ2-1; 9 bases align to TRBD2. With V trimmed by 2 bases and J by 7 bases, 24 bases remained unmatched. Germline V gene lookup returns CDR1 LGHNT and CDR2 FRNRAP. This CDR3 is 21 amino acids long. CDR3 sequence (DNA): TGTGCTAGTGGTTTGCCATATGGGGCAGAACTTGGCGGGAGGGTCGGGAATGAGCAGTTCTTC. It is translated as CASGLPYGAELGGRVGNEQFF.

This chain uses TRBV24-1 with TRBJ2-2, with 9 positions matching TRBD2. V dropped 6 bases and J dropped 5; count of bases not matched to a gene: 6. Per the germline V gene, CDR1 is KGHDR and CDR2 is SFDVKD. The CDR3 has 15 amino acids. The CDR3 reads CATSSPAGGTGELFF. The CDR3 DNA reads TGTGCCACCAGTTCCCCAGCGGGAGGAACCGGGGAGCTGTTTTTT.

This chain uses TRBV28 with TRBJ2-1; D gene ambiguous. The germline CDR1 and CDR2 sequences are MDHEN and SYDVKM. With 7 bases removed from V and 7 bases from J, the gap between germline ends came to 17 bases. The CDR3 covers 14 residues. This chain's CDR3 is CASTRITQRNEQFF. The CDR3 coding sequence is TGTGCCAGCACCCGAATTACCCAAAGGAATGAGCAGTTCTTC. Drawing the rest from reference TRBV28 and TRBJ2-1, the complete variable domain is DVKVTQSSRYLVKRTGEKVFLECVQDMDHENMFWYRQDPGLGLRLIYFSYDVKMKEKGDIPEGYSVSREKKERFSLILESASTNQTSMYLCASTRITQRNEQFFGPGTRLTVL.

J is TRBJ1-1 and V is TRBV19; D is undetermined. The CDR3 totals 12 residues. Germline V gives CDR1 LNHDA, CDR2 SQIVND (reference sequence). The V end lost 3 bases, the J end lost 3 bases, and 5 bases lay between the germline ends. In DNA form, the CDR3 reads TGTGCCAGTAGTATGGGGTACACTGAAGCTTTCTTT. Translated, it gives CASSMGYTEAFF.

This clonotype was detected ten times or more. The V call is TRBV12-3 or TRBV12-4, the J call TRBJ2-1; D gene ambiguous. The CDR3 has 13 residues. V dropped 1 base and J dropped 3 bases, with 4 bases sitting between them. The CDR3 sequence: CASSLENYNEQFF. The CDR3 coding sequence is TGTGCCAGCAGTTTAGAGAACTACAATGAGCAGTTCTTC.

The rearrangement uses TRBV9 and TRBJ1-1; possible D gene TRBD1, 6 bases. Trimming pared 3 bases from V and 5 bases from J, leaving 20 bases between. Germline assignment: CDR1 SGDLS and CDR2 YYNGEE. This CDR3 comprises 16 residues. The CDR3, as DNA: TGTGCCAGCAGCGCCCGAATCAGGGGTAGGGTAACTGAAGCTTTCTTT. This gives the protein CASSARIRGRVTEAFF.

This clonotype occurred a few times. The J gene is TRBJ2-5, the V gene TRBV29-1; TRBD2 matches at 9 bases. Germline V gene data show CDR1 as SQVTM and CDR2 as ANQGSEA. Trimming at V came to 7 bases and at J to 0 bases, leaving 3 bases not matched to a gene. The CDR3 covers 13 residues. Here the CDR3 reads CSALAGNQETQYF. CDR3 coding DNA: TGCAGCGCCCTAGCGGGGAACCAAGAGACCCAGTACTTC.

The chain combines TRBV9 with TRBJ2-1; 8 nucleotides align to TRBD1. This CDR3 region has 19 residues. Germline CDR1 SGDLS, CDR2 YYNGEE. V was clipped by 3 bases and J by 6 bases; unmatched bases: 20. CDR3 in DNA: TGTGCCAGCAGCGCCCCGAGGGGAGACAGGGGAAATCGGGGCAATGAGCAGTTCTTC. It yields the protein CASSAPRGDRGNRGNEQFF.

The chain combines TRBV28 with TRBJ2-7; 9 nucleotides line up with TRBD2. After removal of 8 bases from V and 3 bases from J, the junction contained 14 bases not matched to a gene. This CDR3 contains 16 residues. From germline, CDR1 is MDHEN and CDR2 SYDVKM. The CDR3 region has the DNA TGTGCCAGCGGCACAGCATTGACTAGCGGTGACTACGAGCAGTACTTC. It codes for CASGTALTSGDYEQYF.

The rearrangement links TRBV5-6 to TRBJ2-5; D tentatively fits TRBD1 or TRBD2 (5 bases each). The CDR3 runs to 12 residues. Germline lookup yields CDR1 SGHDT and CDR2 YYEEEE. V was trimmed by 5 bases and J by 5 bases, leaving 10 bases between them. The CDR3 loop reads CASRVGGETQYF. CDR3 sequence (DNA): TGTGCCAGCAGGGTTGGGGGTGAGACCCAGTACTTC.

The genes are TRBV20-1 and TRBJ2-5, with a possible D match to TRBD1 (6 bases). The CDR3 covers 14 residues. CDR1 is DFQATT and CDR2 is SNEGSKA in the germline V gene (reference sequence). V lost 3 bases, J lost 4 bases, and 15 bases lay in between. The CDR3: CSASVRGRAETQYF. CDR3 bases: TGCAGTGCTAGCGTCAGGGGTCGGGCAGAGACCCAGTACTTC.

A remark on this clonotype: It may be a read error: a sequence one base away is much more abundant. The chain carries TRBV7-2 and TRBJ2-3; TRBD2 aligns across 10 bases. Per germline, CDR1 SGHTA and CDR2 FQGNSA. V was pared by 4 bases and J by 4 bases, with 2 bases of the junction left unmatched. CDR3 size: 14 residues. In DNA, the CDR3 is TGTGCCAGCAGCTCTAGCGGGAGCGCAGATACGCAGTATTTT. It specifies CASSSSGSADTQYF.

At least ten counts were recorded for this clonotype. The J gene is TRBJ2-3, the V gene TRBV7-8, with TRBD1 matching 10 bases. J lost 4 bases, V lost 6 bases, and 7 bases had no gene match. The CDR3 spans 15 residues. Per the germline V gene, CDR1 is SGHVS and CDR2 is FQNEAQ. The CDR3 coding sequence is TGTGCCAGCAGGCCCGGGACAGGGGTGCCAGATACGCAGTATTTT. Protein sequence: CASRPGTGVPDTQYF.